This is a list of T cell receptor beta chains from one sample in a study of cytomegalovirus exposure and HLA in healthy donors. Here immunoSEQ multiplex PCR was the method, and the copy in TCRdb shows in-frame clones only, minus some. The sample includes tens of thousands of clones, 80% to 90% of them seen just once. The sample consisted of PBMCs. Receptors originate from a boy between 10 and 17 years old in good health and CMV-seronegative. Each CDR3 is given with its conserved first and last residue. The order of the fields is CDR3 protein, CDR3 DNA, J gene, clone size, D gene, V gene. A D gene is named only where the DNA matches it firmly. Not all rows give a size; the values are once, few, many and, for expanded clones, a class.

CASSYRQGGYEQYF	TGCGCCAGCAGCTACAGACAGGGGGGCTACGAGCAGTACTTC	TRBJ2-7	once	TRBD1	TRBV5-1
CASSLYPANTGELFF	TGTGCCAGCAGCTTGTATCCAGCGAACACCGGGGAGCTGTTTTTT	TRBJ2-2	.	.	TRBV5-5
CASSYSTTPNNEQFF	TGTGCCAGCAGTTACTCGACTACACCTAACAATGAGCAGTTCTTC	TRBJ2-1	.	.	TRBV6-5
CASGVEGTGELFF	TGTGCCAGTGGGGTCGAGGGCACCGGGGAGCTGTTTTTT	TRBJ2-2	.	.	TRBV27
CASTRDSSTGELFF	TGTGCCAGTACACGGGACAGTAGCACCGGGGAGCTGTTTTTT	TRBJ2-2	.	TRBD1	TRBV7-9
CASRSDRLAGSEQYF	TGTGCCAGCAGGTCGGATCGGCTAGCGGGTTCCGAGCAGTACTTC	TRBJ2-7	.	TRBD2	TRBV5-4
CASSKDRYTQPQHF	TGTGCCAGCTCAAAGGACAGATATACTCAGCCCCAGCATTTT	TRBJ1-5	.	.	TRBV18
CASSSPAGLGAPDTQYF	TGTGCCAGCTCATCCCCGGCAGGGCTAGGGGCCCCAGATACGCAGTATTTT	TRBJ2-3	.	.	TRBV18
CASSPWTGGYEQYF	TGTGCCAGCAGTCCGTGGACAGGGGGCTACGAGCAGTACTTC	TRBJ2-7	.	TRBD1	TRBV27
CASRSGWADTQYF	TGTGCCTCTAGGTCAGGGTGGGCAGATACGCAGTATTTT	TRBJ2-3	.	.	TRBV5-4
CASSLTQRISTDTQYF	TGTGCCAGCAGCTTGACCCAGCGGATTAGCACAGATACGCAGTATTTT	TRBJ2-3	.	.	TRBV5-6
CAISEGVPSTDTQYF	TGTGCCATCAGTGAAGGGGTCCCGTCCACAGATACGCAGTATTTT	TRBJ2-3	once	.	TRBV10-3